This passage covers 30 T cell receptor beta chains from one sample sequenced in a study of OX40 agonist ivuxolimab in advanced cancers. The table came from immunoSEQ multiplex PCR; TCRdb's copy has only in-frame clones and leaves some out. The sample lists 60,000 to 75,000 clones; about 84% were seen once. The source was CD4+ or CD8+ T cells sorted from blood, collected in a trial of the OX40 agonist ivuxolimab. All receptors come from an adult with an advanced solid tumor such as melanoma, head and neck, liver or kidney cancer.

This CDR3 reads CASSLLYAEKLFF. CDR3 DNA sequence: TGTGCCAGCAGTTTATTATATGCGGAAAAACTGTTTTTT. V is TRBV27 and J is TRBJ1-4; D is uncertain. The ends were cut back, 1 base at V and 8 bases at J, with 8 bases in the middle. Germline V lookup: CDR1 MNHEY, CDR2 SMNVEV (reference sequence). The CDR3 covers 13 residues.

The gene calls are TRBV10-3 and TRBJ1-1; 12 bases fit TRBD1. The CDR3 has 16 residues. V dropped 4 bases and J dropped 4; count of bases not matched to a gene: 7. Germline V gene sequence: CDR1 ENHRY, CDR2 SYGVKD. DNA for the CDR3: TGTGCCATCAGTGGGGGACAGGGGGCCTTGATCACTGAAGCTTTCTTT. Encoded protein: CAISGGQGALITEAFF.

The chain links TRBV5-5 to TRBJ1-1; D gene ambiguous. CDR3 length: 14 residues. Trimming pared 7 bases from V and 1 base from J, leaving 14 bases between. The V gene's germline CDR1 is SGHKS and CDR2 YYEKEE (reference sequence). CDR3 nucleotides: TGTGCCAGCTTGTCTCCCTATACGAACACTGAAGCTTTCTTT. It yields the protein CASLSPYTNTEAFF.

This clone was detected only once. This chain joins TRBV5-6 and TRBJ1-5; TRBD1 might be the D (6 bases). Trimming pared 3 bases from V and 3 bases from J, leaving 13 bases between. Germline CDR1 SGHDT, CDR2 YYEEEE. The CDR3 spans 15 residues. CDR3 residues: CASSSGTTTNQPQHF. The DNA for the CDR3 is TGTGCCAGCAGCTCCGGGACAACTACCAATCAGCCCCAGCATTTT.

The rearrangement uses TRBV27 and TRBJ2-5; TRBD1 agrees at 9 bases. CDR3 length equals 13 residues. Per the germline V gene, CDR1 is MNHEY and CDR2 is SMNVEV (reference sequence). V dropped 6 bases and J dropped 7; count of bases not matched to a gene: 6. The CDR3 protein is CASRKDRGRTQYF. The CDR3 DNA sequence: TGTGCCAGCAGAAAGGACAGGGGAAGGACCCAGTACTTC.

This clone was detected only once. The V call is TRBV28, the J call TRBJ1-5; D unresolved. The germline V and J ends were trimmed by 1 base and 6 bases, with 13 bases remaining between them. CDR3 length: 15 residues. Germline values: CDR1 MDHEN, CDR2 SYDVKM. Here the CDR3 reads CASSLSGGHAQPQHF. CDR3 in DNA: TGTGCCAGCAGTTTATCTGGAGGCCACGCTCAGCCCCAGCATTTT.

The chain uses TRBV30 and TRBJ2-4, with D possibly being TRBD1 (7 bases). The CDR3 is 13 residues long. Germline V lookup: CDR1 GTSNPN, CDR2 SVGIG (reference sequence). The germline V and J ends were trimmed by 7 bases and 4 bases, with 14 bases remaining between them. In DNA form, the CDR3 reads TGTGCCTTCATGACAGGGACTAAAAACATTCAGTACTTC. It encodes CAFMTGTKNIQYF.

The sample holds a few counts of this clone. The chain carries TRBV7-2 and TRBJ2-7; 8 bases match TRBD1. Trimming removed 4 bases from V and 3 bases from J; junction bases left unmatched: 5. CDR1 SGHTA and CDR2 FQGNSA come from the germline V gene. CDR3 size: 14 residues. The CDR3 region has the DNA TGTGCCAGCAGCTCGGCAGGACAGGGCTACGAGCAGTACTTC. As protein: CASSSAGQGYEQYF.

This clone was seen only a few times. The chain links TRBV7-6 to TRBJ1-1; 7 bases match TRBD1. CDR1 and CDR2 (germline): SGHVS, FNYEAQ. The CDR3 extends over 14 amino acids. Trimming took 1 base from V and 6 from J; bases not matched to a gene: 5. The CDR3 DNA follows: TGTGCCAGCAGCTTAGGACAGGGTCCTGCTGAAGCTTTCTTT. It codes for CASSLGQGPAEAFF.

The J gene is TRBJ2-5, the V gene TRBV7-8; D tentatively fits TRBD1 or TRBD2 (5 bases each). The DNA end is more similar to TRBJ2-7, so the J call may be wrong. The V gene's germline CDR1 is SGHVS and CDR2 FQNEAQ. This CDR3 region has 19 residues. The CDR3 protein is CASSLGGPSGSPGTYEQYF. For the CDR3, the DNA is TGTGCCAGCAGCTTAGGGGGACCATCAGGTTCACCCGGAACCTACGAGCAGTACTTC.

The V gene is TRBV19, the J gene TRBJ1-4, with a tentative D call TRBD1 (6 bases). The CDR3 has 14 residues. V gave up 1 base and J gave up 7 bases, with 10 bases separating them. Germline V gene data show CDR1 as LNHDA and CDR2 as SQIVND (reference sequence). The chain's CDR3 is CASSIARGGEKLFF. The CDR3 nucleotides are TGTGCCAGTAGTATAGCCAGGGGCGGTGAAAAACTGTTTTTT.

CDR3 sequence (DNA): TGCGCCAGCAGAGCAAGGGACAGAGATACGCAGTATTTT. Translating gives CASRARDRDTQYF. The V and J genes are TRBV5-1 and TRBJ2-3; TRBD1 matches 7 bases. This CDR3 is 13 amino acids long. Germline CDR1 SGHRS, CDR2 YFSETQ. With V trimmed by 5 bases and J by 5 bases, 5 bases remained unmatched.

The rearrangement links TRBV7-9 to TRBJ1-2; no clear D. The CDR3 runs to 12 residues. Trimming shortened V by 0 bases and J by 4 bases, and 3 bases separated the two germline ends. CDR1 is SEHNR, CDR2 FQNEAQ, per germline (reference sequence). The CDR3 region has the DNA TGTGCCAGCAGCTTAGCGCCCTATGGCTACACCTTC. Translation: CASSLAPYGYTF.

This clone was counted a single time. The chain is built from TRBV19 and TRBJ1-4, with D uncertain. The V end lost 8 bases, the J end lost 4 bases, and 20 bases lay between the germline ends. This CDR3 comprises 16 residues. Germline V CDR1 and CDR2: LNHDA, SQIVND (reference sequence). CDR3 in DNA: TGTGCCAGTGAAGGGATTGGGTATGGCAGTAATGAAAAACTGTTTTTT. It encodes CASEGIGYGSNEKLFF.

This clone was seen a handful of times. The rearrangement links TRBV5-6 to TRBJ1-1; the D is unclear. The CDR3 loop spans 12 amino acids. Germline CDR1 reads SGHDT; CDR2 reads YYEEEE. Trimming cost V 4 bases and J 1 base, with 5 bases left between them. CDR3 amino acids: CASSRRNTEAFF. The CDR3 DNA reads TGTGCCAGCAGCCGGAGGAACACTGAAGCTTTCTTT.

The genes are TRBV7-9 and TRBJ2-6; no clear D gene. CDR1 is SEHNR and CDR2 is FQNEAQ in the germline V gene (reference sequence). The CDR3 loop spans 14 amino acids. Deletions cut 4 bases from V and 0 bases from J, with 4 bases between. DNA of the CDR3: TGTGCCAGCAGCTGGTTCTCTGGGGCCAACGTCCTGACTTTC. This sequence encodes CASSWFSGANVLTF.

The genes are TRBV7-2 and TRBJ2-7, with 10 bases fitting TRBD2. V gave up 1 base and J gave up 0 bases; unmatched junction bases: 3. The length of the CDR3 is 16 residues. CDR1 and CDR2 (germline): SGHTA, FQGNSA. The CDR3: CASSLVTSGLSYEQYF. The CDR3 coding sequence is TGTGCCAGCAGCTTAGTGACTAGCGGGCTCTCCTACGAGCAGTACTTC.

In its sample, this clone ranks as medium-sized. The chain couples TRBV29-1 to TRBJ1-2; TRBD1 matches 9 bases. The length of the CDR3 is 14 residues. Trimming cost V 1 base and J 6 bases; bases outside gene matches: 6. Germline V lookup: CDR1 SQVTM, CDR2 ANQGSEA. The CDR3 protein is CSVEGGQGIDGYTF. The CDR3 DNA is TGCAGCGTTGAAGGGGGACAGGGTATAGATGGCTACACCTTC.

This chain joins TRBV11-2 and TRBJ1-1; 11 bases agree with TRBD1. The CDR3 loop spans 14 amino acids. CDR1 and CDR2 from the germline V gene are SGHAT and FQNNGV. Trimming at V came to 5 bases and at J to 5 bases, leaving 4 bases not matched to a gene. This chain's CDR3 is CASSPGTGGTEAFF. The CDR3 bases are TGTGCCAGCAGCCCTGGGACAGGGGGAACTGAAGCTTTCTTT.

This sequence joins TRBV5-1 and TRBJ2-3; either TRBD1 or TRBD2 may fit D (5 bases each). V was clipped by 0 bases and J by 2 bases, with 13 bases between them. CDR1 and CDR2 from the germline V gene are SGHRS and YFSETQ. There are 16 residues in the CDR3. CDR3: CASSLVSGPHTDTQYF. For the CDR3, the DNA is TGCGCCAGCAGCTTGGTATCGGGGCCGCACACAGATACGCAGTATTTT.

This chain joins TRBV2 and TRBJ1-2, with D unresolved. Germline assignment: CDR1 SNHLY and CDR2 FYNNEI. V was pared by 6 bases and J by 8 bases, with 10 bases between. The CDR3 runs 11 residues. The CDR3 sequence is CASSPGRGYTF. The CDR3 coding sequence is TGTGCCAGCAGCCCTGGCAGGGGCTACACCTTC.

The CDR3 bases are TGTGCCAGCAGCAAGGGGGGCACTGAAGCTTTCTTT. Amino acid sequence: CASSKGGTEAFF. The J gene is TRBJ1-1, the V gene TRBV21-1. TRBV21-1 is termed a pseudogene. This CDR3 has 12 amino acids.

V is TRBV11-3 and J is TRBJ2-1; unclear D gene. The CDR3 runs to 15 residues. V lost 2 bases and J lost 9, with 17 bases in between. Germline CDR1 SGHNT, CDR2 YENEEA. CDR3 amino acids: CASSLYPNPWSEQFF. The CDR3 DNA reads as TGTGCCAGCAGCTTATACCCCAATCCTTGGTCTGAGCAGTTCTTC.

The chain employs TRBV25-1 and TRBJ1-1; D not resolved. CDR1 MGHDK and CDR2 SYGVNS come from the germline V gene. V shed 1 base and J shed 3 bases, with 9 bases lying between them. The CDR3 loop spans 14 amino acids. CDR3 sequence: CASSESHTDTEAFF. The CDR3, as DNA: TGTGCCAGCAGTGAATCCCATACGGACACTGAAGCTTTCTTT.

The chain recombines TRBV2 with TRBJ1-2; no reliable D call. Trimming took 7 bases from V and 3 from J, leaving 15 bases between them. The germline V gene encodes CDR1 SNHLY and CDR2 FYNNEI. This CDR3 comprises 14 residues. DNA for the CDR3: TGTGCCAGCACCCGCGCGGGAAGTCACTATGGCTACACCTTC. Translated: CASTRAGSHYGYTF.

This clone was picked up one time. This rearrangement joins TRBV7-9 to TRBJ2-5, with D hard to call. Germline-derived CDR1 and CDR2 are SEHNR and FQNEAQ (reference sequence). V was shortened by 2 bases and J by 1 base, with 8 bases between the two germline ends. CDR3 size: 14 residues. The CDR3 DNA reads as TGTGCCAGCAGCTTAAGGAGCGTCCAAGAGACCCAGTACTTC. This codes for CASSLRSVQETQYF.

The chain carries TRBV4-1 and TRBJ2-1, with 12 bases lining up with TRBD1. The junction had 11 bases not matched to a gene; V was cut back by 4 bases and J by 10 bases. The CDR3 runs 16 residues. In germline, CDR1 is MGHRA, CDR2 YSYEKL. Written as DNA, the CDR3 is TGCGCCAGCAGCCGCAATCCGGGACAGGGGGCGGAGGAGCAGTTCTTC. It encodes CASSRNPGQGAEEQFF.

This clone was recorded once. The V call is TRBV5-6, the J call TRBJ2-7; 9 bases match TRBD1. The CDR3 contains 16 residues. Germline V gives CDR1 SGHDT, CDR2 YYEEEE. With V trimmed by 4 bases and J by 4 bases, 12 bases remained unmatched. The CDR3, as DNA: TGTGCCAGCAGCCCACCAAACAGGGGGCGGACTTACGAGCAGTACTTC. It yields the protein CASSPPNRGRTYEQYF.

The chain's CDR3 is CASSWDRTGANVLTF. CDR3 nucleotides: TGTGCCAGCAGCTGGGACAGAACTGGGGCCAACGTCCTGACTTTC. V and J are TRBV2 and TRBJ2-6, with 7 bases matching TRBD1. The CDR3 runs to 15 residues. V was pared by 6 bases and J by 2 bases, with 4 bases of the junction left unmatched. CDR1 is SNHLY and CDR2 is FYNNEI in the germline V gene.

The gene calls are TRBV9 and TRBJ1-1; no clear D gene. The length of the CDR3 is 14 residues. Germline CDR1 reads SGDLS; CDR2 reads YYNGEE. V was shortened by 0 bases and J by 1 base, with 7 bases between the two germline ends. The CDR3 is CASSVGVGNTEAFF. In nucleotides, the CDR3 is TGTGCCAGCAGCGTAGGGGTGGGGAACACTGAAGCTTTCTTT.